Described below is a single T cell receptor beta chain sequence and its context. The data were obtained in a study of blood T cell repertoires in COVID-19. Overall study: From T cells, B-cell-depleted T cells, or PBMCs came the material, which was cDNA or gDNA.

CDR1 LNHDA and CDR2 SQIVND come from the germline V gene (reference sequence). V shed 5 bases and J shed 1 base, with 15 bases lying between them. CDR3 size: 16 residues. As originally analysed: Nucleated cell number was recorded as an estimate derived from reference gene primer amplification. Produced via immunoSEQ multiplex PCR; TCRdb's table is partial and in-frame only. The D gene and trimming were derived from the DNA, and the V and J assignments and clone size from that table. The data hold roughly 220,000 clones, with 75% to 85% observed a single time. The source material was peripheral blood. V and J are TRBV19 and TRBJ2-4, with a weak D call TRBD1 (6 bases). This clonotype originated in a woman of 80 years or more with COVID-19, enrolled during active disease. CDR3 sequence: CASSGYRDGAKNIQYF. CDR3 bases: TGTGCCAGTAGTGGTTACAGGGATGGGGCCAAAAACATTCAGTACTTC.